This T cell receptor (beta chain) was recorded in a study of regulatory T cells in long-lasting Graves disease. Across the study: Antithyroid drug exposure in newly diagnosed Graves' patients had lasted under 3 months. Study-wide findings and caveats: Persistent Graves' patients had lower TCR diversity than newly diagnosed ones. Gene preferences differed: TRBV28, TRBJ1-2, TRBJ2-5 in persistent cases.

With iRepertoire HTBI primers and Arm-PCR of CDR3 regions, TCR beta libraries were built. In TCRdb, the multiplex PCR reads were re-called with MiXCR into one record per CDR3 protein. The sample contains about 540,000 distinct CDR3 sequences, less than 15% of which appear only once. As to time point: newly diagnosed GD, antithyroid drugs for less than 3 months. Extracted RNA from PBMCs served as the source of the TCR library. This clonotype was detected many times. Its antigen remains unidentified. The germline V gene encodes CDR1 DFQATT and CDR2 SNEGSKA (reference sequence). The V gene lost 8 bases and the J gene lost 7 bases, with 24 bases spanning the gap. This CDR3 spans 14 amino acids. The same data also went into a second study, on T cells in Graves' hyperthyroidism and ophthalmopathy. This second study notes: Patients with ophthalmopathy were separated from those with stable hyperthyroidism by a 13 V-J model.

The receptor comes from a man aged 25-45 years with Graves disease. This sequence joins TRBV20-1 and TRBJ2-7, with D perhaps TRBD1 (6 bases). Sample: peripheral blood mononuclear cells (PBMCs), taken at new diagnosis, from a patient treated with antithyroid drugs. The CDR3 is CSSASDRSLLEQYF. The CDR3 nucleotides are TGCAGTTCCGCCTCGGACAGATCTCTTCTTGAGCAGTACTTC.